Each of the 2 T cell receptor beta chains below was sequenced from the same sample in a study of read filtering for tumor transcriptome and immune sequencing. The library was built from about 400 ng RNA with molecular barcoded adaptors for alpha/delta and beta/gamma chains. TCRdb called the reads again in MiXCR, with one record for every CDR3 protein. There are roughly 93,000 distinct CDR3 sequences in the sample; around a fifth occur only once, and about an eighth lies in the top ten. Sequencing was carried out using a population of CD138-negative cells sorted from bone marrow. The receptors were sampled from a donor aged 40 or older with multiple myeloma.

This clonotype has a count of ten or more. The chain recombines TRBV6-2 or TRBV6-3 with TRBJ1-1, with unresolved D. Trimming removed 6 bases at V and 11 bases at J, with 19 bases between. In germline, CDR1 is MNHEY, CDR2 SVGEGT. The CDR3 length is 13 residues. The CDR3 coding sequence is TGTGCCAGCAGCCCAGGTCCCCTGAGACCGGCTTTCTTT. As protein: CASSPGPLRPAFF.

Ten or more counts support this clonotype. The genes are TRBV6-1 and TRBJ2-7, with 8 bases aligning to TRBD1. This CDR3 contains 15 residues. With 7 bases clipped from V and 1 base from J, the junction kept 9 bases outside the gene matches. Looked up from germline, CDR1 is MNHNS and CDR2 is SASEGT. CDR3 residues: CASTTKRTGSYEQYF. CDR3 DNA sequence: TGTGCCAGCACCACGAAGAGGACAGGGTCCTACGAGCAGTACTTC.